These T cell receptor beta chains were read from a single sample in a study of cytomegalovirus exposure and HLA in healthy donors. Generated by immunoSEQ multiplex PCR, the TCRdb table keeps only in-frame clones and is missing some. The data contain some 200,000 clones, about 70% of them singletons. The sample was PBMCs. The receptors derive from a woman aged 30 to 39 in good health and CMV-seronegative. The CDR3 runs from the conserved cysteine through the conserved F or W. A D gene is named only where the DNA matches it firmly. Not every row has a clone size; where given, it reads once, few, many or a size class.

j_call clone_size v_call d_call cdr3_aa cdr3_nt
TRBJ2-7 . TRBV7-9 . CASSWSHDEQYF TGTGCCAGCAGCTGGAGCCATGACGAGCAGTACTTC
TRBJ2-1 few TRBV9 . CASSVPTVNEQFF TGTGCCAGCAGCGTACCGACTGTTAATGAGCAGTTCTTC
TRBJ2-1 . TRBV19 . CASSEKRARDKAYNEQFF TGTGCCAGTAGCGAAAAGAGGGCCCGGGACAAGGCCTACAATGAGCAGTTCTTC
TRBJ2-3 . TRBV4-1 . CASSRAGLTDTQYF TGCGCCAGCAGCCGCGCTGGACTCACAGATACGCAGTATTTT
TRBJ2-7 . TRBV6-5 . CASSYSLAIAYEQYF TGTGCCAGCAGTTACTCTTTGGCAATTGCCTACGAGCAGTACTTC
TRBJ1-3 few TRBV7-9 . CASSLAQNRDSGNTIYF TGTGCCAGCAGCTTAGCTCAGAACAGGGACTCTGGAAACACCATATATTTT
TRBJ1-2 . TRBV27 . CASSLRRAPNYGYTF TGTGCCAGCAGTTTAAGGAGGGCCCCTAACTATGGCTACACCTTC
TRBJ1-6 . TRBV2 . CASSETPRVSYNSPLHF TGTGCCAGCAGTGAGACCCCCAGGGTGTCCTATAATTCACCCCTCCACTTT
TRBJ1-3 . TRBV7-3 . CASSQGWGNTIYF TGTGCCAGCAGCCAGGGATGGGGAAACACCATATATTTT
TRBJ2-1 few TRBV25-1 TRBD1 CASSAQAGTVIYNEQFF TGTGCCAGCAGTGCCCAAGCCGGGACAGTGATCTACAATGAGCAGTTCTTC
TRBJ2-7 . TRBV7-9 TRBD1 CASSLPGQGTSYEQYF TGTGCCAGCAGCTTACCGGGACAGGGCACTTCCTACGAGCAGTACTTC
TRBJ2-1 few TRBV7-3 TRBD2 CASSLIPGTSGRGQFF TGTGCCAGCAGCTTAATCCCGGGGACTAGCGGGAGGGGGCAGTTCTTC
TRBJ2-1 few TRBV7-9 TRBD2 CASSLQASGGLADEQFF TGTGCCAGCAGCTTACAGGCTAGCGGGGGTTTGGCTGATGAGCAGTTCTTC
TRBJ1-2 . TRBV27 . CASSPTGEYGYTF TGTGCCAGCAGCCCGACAGGCGAGTATGGCTACACCTTC
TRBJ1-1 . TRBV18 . CASSPLPAFRRNTEAFF TGTGCCAGCTCACCACTACCGGCATTCCGGAGGAACACTGAAGCTTTCTTT
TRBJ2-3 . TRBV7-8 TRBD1 CASRWTGTGVTDTQYF TGTGCCAGCAGGTGGACAGGGACAGGGGTTACAGATACGCAGTATTTT
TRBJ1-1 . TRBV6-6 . CASSYDGGTEAFF TGTGCCAGCAGTTACGATGGGGGGACTGAAGCTTTCTTT
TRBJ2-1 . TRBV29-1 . CSWTRRTGAYNEQFF TGCAGCTGGACACGGAGGACGGGGGCCTACAATGAGCAGTTCTTC
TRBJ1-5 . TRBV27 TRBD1 CASRRQGIVRNQPQHF TGTGCCAGCAGACGACAGGGGATAGTGAGAAATCAGCCCCAGCATTTT
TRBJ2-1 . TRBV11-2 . CASSLDLWPRRGEQFF TGTGCCAGCAGCTTAGACCTCTGGCCGCGGAGGGGTGAGCAGTTCTTC
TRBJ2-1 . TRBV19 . CASSTGLYNEQFF TGTGCCAGTAGTACGGGACTTTACAATGAGCAGTTCTTC
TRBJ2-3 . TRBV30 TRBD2 CAWSVVLAGGSTDTQYF TGTGCCTGGAGTGTAGTCCTAGCGGGAGGATCCACAGATACGCAGTATTTT
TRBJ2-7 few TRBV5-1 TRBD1 CASSTRQGVGDEQYF TGCGCCAGCAGCACCCGACAGGGGGTAGGAGACGAGCAGTACTTC
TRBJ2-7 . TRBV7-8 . CASSLMGRYEQYF TGTGCCAGCAGCTTAATGGGCCGCTACGAGCAGTACTTC
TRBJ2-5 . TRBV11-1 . CASSLIREWQETQYF TGTGCCAGCAGCTTAATTAGGGAGTGGCAAGAGACCCAGTACTTC
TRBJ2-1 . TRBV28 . CASSFTGYEQFF TGTGCCAGCAGTTTTACAGGTTATGAGCAGTTCTTC
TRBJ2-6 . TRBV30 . CAWSRTFSEGANVLTF TGTGCCTGGAGTCGGACTTTCTCGGAAGGGGCCAACGTCCTGACTTTC
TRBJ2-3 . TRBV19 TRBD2 CASSIEGTSTDTQYF TGTGCCAGTAGTATTGAGGGGACTAGTACAGATACGCAGTATTTT
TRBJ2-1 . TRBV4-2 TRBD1 CASSQEGGDRGREQFF TGTGCCAGCAGCCAAGAGGGGGGGGACAGGGGGCGTGAGCAGTTCTTC
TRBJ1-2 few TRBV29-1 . CSVDEGGFGYGYTF TGCAGCGTTGATGAGGGGGGGTTCGGCTATGGCTACACCTTC
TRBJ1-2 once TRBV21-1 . CASSKAGEGNYGYTF TGTGCCAGCAGCAAAGCTGGGGAGGGTAACTATGGCTACACCTTC
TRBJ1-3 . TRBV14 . CASSSDFSGNTIYF TGTGCCAGTAGTAGTGACTTCTCTGGAAACACCATATATTTT
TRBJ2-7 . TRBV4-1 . CASSQESGIYEQYF TGCGCCAGCAGCCAAGAGTCGGGGATCTACGAGCAGTACTTC
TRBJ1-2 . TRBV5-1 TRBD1 CASSFLVGQANYGYTF TGCGCCAGCAGCTTCCTGGTCGGACAGGCCAACTATGGCTACACCTTC
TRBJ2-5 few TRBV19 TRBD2 CASSMSQAGAETQYF TGTGCCAGTAGTATGTCCCAAGCGGGAGCAGAGACCCAGTACTTC
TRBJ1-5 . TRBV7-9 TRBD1 CASSLWTGATLNSNQPQHF TGTGCCAGCAGCTTATGGACAGGGGCGACCTTAAATAGCAATCAGCCCCAGCATTTT
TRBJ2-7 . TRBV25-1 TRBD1 CASSDPRGTGTYEQYF TGTGCCAGCAGTGACCCCCGAGGGACAGGGACCTACGAGCAGTACTTC
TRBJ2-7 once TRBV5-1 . CASSLVTRRDISYEQYF TGCGCCAGCAGCTTGGTCACGCGCCGGGACATCTCCTACGAGCAGTACTTC
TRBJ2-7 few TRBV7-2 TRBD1 CASSLPPGQGAYEQYF TGTGCCAGCAGCTTACCGCCGGGACAGGGGGCCTACGAGCAGTACTTC
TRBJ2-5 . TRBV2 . CASSEEYSTETQYF TGTGCCAGCAGTGAAGAGTACTCCACCGAGACCCAGTACTTC
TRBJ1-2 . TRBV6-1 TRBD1 CASSDGQDARGYTF TGTGCCAGCAGTGACGGACAGGATGCTCGTGGCTACACCTTC
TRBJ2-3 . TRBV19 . CASSLLGTGNTDTQYF TGTGCCAGTAGTTTACTCGGGACTGGGAACACAGATACGCAGTATTTT
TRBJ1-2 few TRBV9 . CASSPELSGIYGYTF TGTGCCAGCAGCCCGGAATTGTCGGGAATCTATGGCTACACCTTC
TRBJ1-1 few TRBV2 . CASNQGFTEAFF TGTGCCAGCAACCAGGGTTTCACTGAAGCTTTCTTT
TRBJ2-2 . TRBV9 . CASSVGTSLSPWANTGELFF TGTGCCAGCAGCGTAGGCACTAGTCTATCACCCTGGGCTAACACCGGGGAGCTGTTTTTT
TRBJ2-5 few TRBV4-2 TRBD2 CASSQGPRGEQYF TGTGCCAGCAGCCAAGGTCCACGGGGGGAGCAGTACTTC
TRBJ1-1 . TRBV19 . CASSMTANTEAFF TGTGCCAGTAGTATGACAGCGAACACTGAAGCTTTCTTT